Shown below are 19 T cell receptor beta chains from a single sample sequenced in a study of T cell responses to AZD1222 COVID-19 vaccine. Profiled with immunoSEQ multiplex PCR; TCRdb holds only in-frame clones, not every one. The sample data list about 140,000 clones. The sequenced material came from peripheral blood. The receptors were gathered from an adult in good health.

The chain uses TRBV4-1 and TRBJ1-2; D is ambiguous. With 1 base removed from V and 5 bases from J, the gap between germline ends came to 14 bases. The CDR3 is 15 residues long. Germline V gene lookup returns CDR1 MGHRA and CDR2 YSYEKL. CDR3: CASSQADGIPYGYTF. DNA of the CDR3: TGCGCCAGCAGCCAAGCTGACGGAATACCATATGGCTACACCTTC.

The CDR3 coding sequence is TGTGCCAGCAGTGTGCGGGGCCTCTACACCTTC. This encodes CASSVRGLYTF. The J gene is TRBJ1-2, the V gene TRBV25-1, with a tentative D call TRBD1 (5 bases). Germline V gene data show CDR1 as MGHDK and CDR2 as SYGVNS. The CDR3 is 11 residues long. Deletions cut 4 bases from V and 10 bases from J, with 10 bases between.

In DNA form, the CDR3 reads TGCGCCAGCTCCCCCAGGTTGGGACAGGGGACAACCCAGGAACCTGGAAACACCATATATTTT. It translates to CASSPRLGQGTTQEPGNTIYF. The chain is built from TRBV5-1 and TRBJ1-3; 10 bases agree with TRBD1. V was clipped by 7 bases and J by 2 bases; unmatched bases: 24. Germline V gene lookup returns CDR1 SGHRS and CDR2 YFSETQ. The CDR3 is 21 residues long. The variable domain in full, with the rest retrieved from reference TRBV5-1 and TRBJ1-3, is KAGVTQTPRYLIKTRGQQVTLSCSPISGHRSVSWYQQTPGQGLQFLFEYFSETQRNKGNFPGRFSGRQFSNSRSEMNVSTLELGDSALYLCASSPRLGQGTTQEPGNTIYFGEGSWLTVV.

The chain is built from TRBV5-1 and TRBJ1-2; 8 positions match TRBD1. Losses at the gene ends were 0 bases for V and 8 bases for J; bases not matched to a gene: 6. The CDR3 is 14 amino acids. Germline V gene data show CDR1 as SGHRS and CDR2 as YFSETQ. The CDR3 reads CASSLEGQGRGYTF. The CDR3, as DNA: TGCGCCAGCAGCTTGGAAGGACAGGGCAGAGGCTACACCTTC.

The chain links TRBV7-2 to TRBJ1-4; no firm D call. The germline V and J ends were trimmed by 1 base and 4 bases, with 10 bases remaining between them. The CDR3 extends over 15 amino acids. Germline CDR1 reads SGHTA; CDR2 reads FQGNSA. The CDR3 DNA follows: TGTGCCAGCAGCTTAGTGGGAAGACATAATGAAAAACTGTTTTTT. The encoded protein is CASSLVGRHNEKLFF.

The DNA of the CDR3 is TGCGCCAGCAGCTGGTCCGGGCCCCTCCAAGAGACCCAGTACTTC. Its translation is CASSWSGPLQETQYF. The genes are TRBV5-1 and TRBJ2-5; no definite D call. Trimming took off 3 bases at V and 1 base at J, with 13 bases between the two ends. The germline CDR1 and CDR2 sequences are SGHRS and YFSETQ. The CDR3 has 15 residues.

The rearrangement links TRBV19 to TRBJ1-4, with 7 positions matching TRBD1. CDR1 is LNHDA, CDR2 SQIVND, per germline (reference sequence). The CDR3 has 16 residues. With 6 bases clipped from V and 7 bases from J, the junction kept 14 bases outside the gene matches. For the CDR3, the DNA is TGTGCCAGTAGCCCGACAGGGTCTGGGGATGGTGAAAAACTGTTTTTT. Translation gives CASSPTGSGDGEKLFF.

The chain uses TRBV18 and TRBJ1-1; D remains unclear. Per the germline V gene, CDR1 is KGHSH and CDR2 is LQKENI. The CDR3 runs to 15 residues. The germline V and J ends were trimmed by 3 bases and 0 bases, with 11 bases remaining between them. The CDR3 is CASSPDVRMNTEAFF. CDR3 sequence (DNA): TGTGCCAGCTCACCCGACGTACGCATGAACACTGAAGCTTTCTTT.

The CDR3 DNA follows: TGTGCCAGCAGCTCTTCAGGGTACACTGAAGCTTTCTTT. As protein: CASSSSGYTEAFF. The chain is built from TRBV7-8 and TRBJ1-1; a possible D gene is TRBD1 (5 bases). CDR3 length equals 13 residues. The germline V and J ends were trimmed by 4 bases and 3 bases, with 9 bases remaining between them. The germline V gene encodes CDR1 SGHVS and CDR2 FQNEAQ.

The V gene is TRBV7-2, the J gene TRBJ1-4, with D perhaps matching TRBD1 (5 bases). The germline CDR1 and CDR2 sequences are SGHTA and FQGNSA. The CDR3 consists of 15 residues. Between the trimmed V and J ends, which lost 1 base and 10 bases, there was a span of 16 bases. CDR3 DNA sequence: TGTGCCAGCAGCTTAGACCCAGGCGCGGGGCGAAAACTGTTTTTT. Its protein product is CASSLDPGAGRKLFF.

The DNA for the CDR3 is TGTGCCATCAGCGGACAGCTCCTTTATGGCTACACCTTC. Its translation: CAISGQLLYGYTF. The chain carries TRBV10-3 and TRBJ1-2, with D perhaps TRBD1 (6 bases). The germline CDR1 and CDR2 sequences are ENHRY and SYGVKD. The CDR3 loop spans 13 amino acids. The germline V and J ends were trimmed by 6 bases and 5 bases, with 13 bases remaining between them.

CDR3 loop: CASSMAGNYGYTF. CDR3 nucleotide sequence: TGTGCCAGTAGTATGGCAGGCAACTATGGCTACACCTTC. The chain employs TRBV19 and TRBJ1-2; no definite D call. The V end lost 3 bases, the J end lost 2 bases, and 7 bases lay between the germline ends. This CDR3 is built from 13 residues. The germline V gene has CDR1 LNHDA and CDR2 SQIVND (reference sequence).

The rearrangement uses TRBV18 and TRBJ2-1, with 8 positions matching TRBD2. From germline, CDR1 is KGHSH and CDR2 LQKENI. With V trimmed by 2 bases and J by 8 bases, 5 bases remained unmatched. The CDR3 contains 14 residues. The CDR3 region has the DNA TGTGCCAGCTCACCAAGCGGGGGTACAGATGAGCAGTTCTTC. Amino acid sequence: CASSPSGGTDEQFF.

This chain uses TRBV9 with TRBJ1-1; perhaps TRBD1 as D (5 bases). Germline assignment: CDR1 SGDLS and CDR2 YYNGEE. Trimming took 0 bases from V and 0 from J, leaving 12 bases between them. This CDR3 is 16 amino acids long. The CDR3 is CASSVEQTGLNTEAFF. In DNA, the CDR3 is TGTGCCAGCAGCGTAGAGCAAACGGGGCTGAACACTGAAGCTTTCTTT.

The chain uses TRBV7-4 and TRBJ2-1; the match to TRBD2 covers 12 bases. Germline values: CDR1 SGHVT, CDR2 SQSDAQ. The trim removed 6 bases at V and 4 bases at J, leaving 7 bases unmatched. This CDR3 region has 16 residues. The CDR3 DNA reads TGTGCCAGCAGTGCGACTAGCGGGGGATATTACAATGAGCAGTTCTTC. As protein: CASSATSGGYYNEQFF.

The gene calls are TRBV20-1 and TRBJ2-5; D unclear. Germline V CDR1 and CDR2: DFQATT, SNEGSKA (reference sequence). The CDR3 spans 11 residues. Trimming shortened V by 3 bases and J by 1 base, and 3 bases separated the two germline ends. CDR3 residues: CSASPQETQYF. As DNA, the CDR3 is TGCAGTGCTAGCCCCCAAGAGACCCAGTACTTC.

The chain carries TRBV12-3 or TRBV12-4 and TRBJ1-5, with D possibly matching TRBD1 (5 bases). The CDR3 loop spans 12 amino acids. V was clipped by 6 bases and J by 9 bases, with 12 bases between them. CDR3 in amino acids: CASRDGGGPQHF. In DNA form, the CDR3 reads TGTGCCAGCAGGGATGGCGGGGGGCCCCAGCATTTT.

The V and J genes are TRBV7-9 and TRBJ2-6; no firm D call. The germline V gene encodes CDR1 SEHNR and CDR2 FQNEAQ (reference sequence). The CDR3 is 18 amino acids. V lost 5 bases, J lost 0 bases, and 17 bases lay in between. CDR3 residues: CASSITPDIYSGANVLTF. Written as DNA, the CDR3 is TGTGCCAGCAGCATAACCCCCGATATTTACTCTGGGGCCAACGTCCTGACTTTC.

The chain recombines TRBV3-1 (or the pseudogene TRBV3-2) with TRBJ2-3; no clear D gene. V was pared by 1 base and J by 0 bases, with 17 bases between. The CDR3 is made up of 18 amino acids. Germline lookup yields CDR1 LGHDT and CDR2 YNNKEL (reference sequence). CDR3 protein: CASSQGFYIALSTDTQYF. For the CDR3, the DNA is TGTGCCAGCAGCCAAGGGTTCTACATCGCCCTAAGCACAGATACGCAGTATTTT.